The entry that follows covers one TCR beta chain sequence. Its target is unknown. This record comes from a study of cytomegalovirus exposure and HLA in healthy donors. Germline assignment: CDR1 SGHRS and CDR2 YFSETQ. V lost 0 bases, J lost 2 bases, and 15 bases lay in between. The CDR3 loop spans 17 amino acids. Whole-study findings and limits: Other equally common chains were less clonally expanded than HLA-associated TCR beta chains, a later analysis showed. Prior analysis indicated that the majority of TCR beta V segments exhibited productivity approximately 87% or approximately 30% of the time.

PCR involved 60 Vbeta and 13 Jbeta primers. Here immunoSEQ multiplex PCR was the method, and the copy in TCRdb shows in-frame clones only, minus some. In the table there are about 110,000 clones, roughly 85% of which are singletons. The sequence came from a man aged 25 to 45 in good health and CMV-seropositive. The sample was PBMCs. V usage is TRBV5-1 and J usage is TRBJ2-1; D perhaps matches TRBD2 (5 bases). The CDR3 region is CASSLATREWAYNEQFF. CDR3 nucleotide sequence: TGCGCCAGCAGCTTGGCCACTAGGGAATGGGCCTACAATGAGCAGTTCTTC.